This TCR beta chain was sequenced for a study of OX40 agonist ivuxolimab in advanced cancers. Regarding the research as a whole: Ivuxolimab, which targeted the costimulatory receptor OX40 (CD134), was an agonistic, fully human IgG2 monoclonal antibody. Patients were allowed to have had prior anti-PD-1, anti-PD-L1 or anti-CTLA-4 therapy, and 30% to 40% of the dose-escalation patients had been treated with checkpoint inhibitors. Among the roughly 50 dose-escalation patients, roughly 20 had hepatocellular carcinoma, 15 or so melanoma, 9 renal cell carcinoma and 9 head and neck cancer. Partial responses were achieved by three dose-escalation patients, of whom one had hepatocellular carcinoma and two had cutaneous melanoma. Intravenous ivuxolimab was administered to patients every 2 weeks at six dose levels: 0.01, 0.1, 0.3, 1.5, 3 and 10 mg/kg. In the dose-escalation cohort, 82.7% of patients were male, and the mean age was around 60 years, with a range of roughly 20 to 79. The monotherapy dose-escalation portion (N of about 50 patients) of the phase I ivuxolimab trial is reported in the paper. The point of sequencing TCRbeta in the periphery was to test whether ivuxolimab changed TCR sequence diversity and drove clonal T-cell expansion. Overall results and qualifications from the work: At doses of 0.1 to 3.0 mg/kg, clonal expansion of both CD4+ and CD8+ blood T cells was observed from baseline to week 6. In partial responders in the 0.1-3.0 mg/kg groups, normalized peripheral clonal expansion was found to be among the lowest, especially among CD8+ T cells. The antigen specificity of the peripheral T cells that underwent clonal expansion was not determined. Low levels of normalized T-cell clonal expansion were also shown by some nonresponding patients. After ivuxolimab, expanded clones were on average more numerous among CD8+ T cells than among CD4+ T cells.

In regard to this clone: No cognate antigen has been identified for it. No base quality values were provided; no much bigger clone lies one nucleotide off.

Genomic DNA was isolated from the sorted cells so that the TCRbeta CDR3 region could be sequenced. The immunoSEQ Assay was used to sequence the TCRbeta CDR3 regions. What TCRdb holds here is the immuneACCESS table cut down to in-frame rearrangements. Part of the clones is not present; checked against another copy, under half of the missing clones reflect an unresolved V gene, and the others are unexplained. The sample table shows tens of thousands of clones, and about 85% are seen once. The ten largest clones represent roughly 6.8% of the sample. The trial excluded patients who had a history of autoimmune disease or were on systemic immunosuppression. Peripheral blood for TCR sequencing was collected from all dose cohorts at baseline, on cycle 4 day 1, and on cycle 7 day 1. The samples were taken from a phase I, first-in-human, multicenter, open-label dose-escalation trial of ivuxolimab. The trial enrolled adults with locally advanced or metastatic head and neck squamous cell, hepatocellular, melanoma or renal cell carcinoma. Before TCR sequencing, CD4+ and CD8+ T cells were separately sorted from peripheral blood.

V was cut back by 5 bases and J by 2 bases, leaving a gap of 10 bases between them. From the cysteine through the phenylalanine, the CDR3 covers 13 amino acids. The entry retains the CDR3 DNA only, 39 bases that are in frame from base 1. CDR1 and CDR2 (SGHTA, FQGNSA) derive from the germline V gene. Sequenced material: CD4+ or CD8+ T cells sorted from blood, taken in a trial of the OX40 agonist ivuxolimab. The chain links TRBV7-2 with TRBJ2-7; the D segment cannot be called with confidence. This TCR was sampled from an adult with an advanced solid tumor such as melanoma, head and neck, liver or kidney cancer. CDR3 region: CASSPFTTYEQYF. DNA sequence: TGTGCCAGCAGCCCCTTCACTACCTACGAGCAGTACTTC. Reference TRBV7-2 and TRBJ2-7 proteins supply the regions before and after the CDR3; the full variable domain is: GAGVSQSPSNKVTEKGKDVELRCDPISGHTALYWYRQSLGQGLEFLIYFQGNSAPDKSGLPSDRFSAERTGGSVSTLTIQRTQQEDSAVYLCASSPFTTYEQYFGPGTRLTVT.